This TCR beta chain was captured in a study of T cells in Graves' hyperthyroidism and ophthalmopathy. RNA transcripts yielded amplified TCR beta CDR3 regions. Initially, a first-round RT-PCR of the TCR CDR3 employed the HTBI primer set. Using its own MiXCR run on the multiplex PCR reads, TCRdb lists one record per CDR3 protein. This sample carries 550,000 to 700,000 distinct CDR3 sequences, around 42% of them seen once, and the ten largest clones take over 15%. Whole-study findings and limits: A median roughly six months before onset, the model predicted ophthalmopathy. Blood also showed most of the thyroid clonotypes that were expanded above 0.001.

Lactation, pregnancy, other autoimmune disease or uncontrolled infection excluded patients. Details on this clonotype: Its specificity is unknown.

From germline, CDR1 is SEHNR and CDR2 FQNEAQ (reference sequence). Trimming stripped 5 bases from V and 2 bases from J, with 10 bases between. CDR3 length: 14 residues. The receptor's source is an adult woman with Graves' disease, either hyperthyroidism or ophthalmopathy (not recorded which). Sequenced: peripheral blood or thyroid tissue (not recorded which). The chain joins TRBV7-9 to TRBJ1-3; tentatively, D is TRBD1 (6 bases). This CDR3 is CASSAPGAGNTIYF. The CDR3 region has the DNA TGTGCCAGCAGCGCCCCAGGGGCTGGAAACACCATATATTTT.